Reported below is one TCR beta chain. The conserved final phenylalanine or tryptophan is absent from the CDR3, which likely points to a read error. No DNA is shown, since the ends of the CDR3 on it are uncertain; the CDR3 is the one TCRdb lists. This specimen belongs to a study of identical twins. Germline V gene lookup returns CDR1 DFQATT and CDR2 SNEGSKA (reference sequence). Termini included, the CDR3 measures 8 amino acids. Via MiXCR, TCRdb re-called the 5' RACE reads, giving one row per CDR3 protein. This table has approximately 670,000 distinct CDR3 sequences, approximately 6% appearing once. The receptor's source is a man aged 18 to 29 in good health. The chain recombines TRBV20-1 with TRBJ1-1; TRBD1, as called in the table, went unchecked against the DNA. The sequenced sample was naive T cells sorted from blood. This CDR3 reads CSASWDPV.